This T cell receptor (beta chain) stems from a study of T-cell reconstitution after alpha-beta-depleted transplantation in children. This CDR3 has 17 residues. Germline V CDR1 and CDR2: SGHRS, YFSETQ. Trimming shortened V by 4 bases and J by 0 bases, and 18 bases separated the two germline ends. It was with unique molecular identifiers that the TCRbeta library was prepared. TCRdb reanalysed the PCR reads using MiXCR and keeps one entry per CDR3 protein. The table shows 540,000 or so distinct CDR3 sequences, with more than 20% occurring only once. This sequence originates from a boy under two years old who had a stem cell transplant for acute myeloid leukemia, so the T cells may come from the graft donor. Specimen: PBMCs, mostly from graft donor cells, collected 360 days after TCRalphabeta/CD19-depleted stem cell transplant. The chain links TRBV5-1 to TRBJ2-3; D is unresolved. The CDR3 reads CASSPLSVSTSTDTQYF. The CDR3 coding sequence is TGCGCCAGCAGCCCACTATCGGTTTCAACTAGCACAGATACGCAGTATTTT.